This T cell receptor (beta chain) was found in a study of T-cell memory formation after mild COVID-19. Study-wide background: For the most part, TCR clusters were specific to one donor.

In this sample, this clonotype turned up a few times. Its target is unknown. The study's findings and limits: Pre-infection memory contained some responding clones, which suggested that cross-reactive memory had joined. Contracting CD4+ clones were located mainly in CM and EM, and CD8+ clones in EMRA.

TCRalpha and TCRbeta libraries used 5'RACE with constant-segment primers and UMIs. TCRdb reanalysed the 5' RACE reads using MiXCR and keeps one entry per CDR3 protein. The sample holds about 290,000 distinct CDR3 sequences; 15% to 20% are singletons and the top ten take about 21%. Trimming left V 2 bases short and J 15 bases short, with 15 bases between. The CDR3 covers 12 residues. Germline V gene sequence: CDR1 SGHRS, CDR2 YFSETQ. This chain uses TRBV5-1 with TRBJ2-1, with D maybe TRBD1 (5 bases). The sample consisted of PBMCs or a T cell subset sorted from them (not recorded which). The clonotype comes from a man between 18 and 35 years old who had mild COVID-19 (a few samples of this study predate the infection). Cell type and time point are not known. CDR3 coding DNA: TGCGCCAGCAGCTTCGAACAAGGGGCCGGGTTCTTC. Translation: CASSFEQGAGFF.